This T cell receptor beta chain was sequenced during a study of CD8 T cells in Susac syndrome. Study summary: At the time of blood draw, patients with Susac syndrome were therapy-naive, receiving corticosteroids, or receiving intravenous immunoglobulin alone.

This CDR3 region has 16 residues. V lost 0 bases, J lost 0 bases, and 9 bases lay in between. The germline gives CDR1 LGHNA, CDR2 YSLEER. Random hexamers were used to reverse transcribe roughly 0.5 to 1 ug of RNA. TCRdb itself ran the immunoSEQ multiplex PCR reads through MiXCR, one entry per CDR3 protein. This sample has 75,000 to 100,000 distinct CDR3 sequences, with around 94% found just once. This TCR came from a human donor with Susac syndrome. The chain combines TRBV4-3 with TRBJ1-3; D not resolved. Sequenced sample: CD8+ T cells from PBMCs. The CDR3, as DNA: TGCGCCAGCAGCCAAGATGCGTCTCTCTCTGGAAACACCATATATTTT. Its protein is CASSQDASLSGNTIYF.